The following is a T cell receptor beta chain sequence with its context. This clone's antigen is unknown. No much larger clonotype is one base removed from it; base qualities were not supplied. These data belong to a study of brain T cells in children with intractable seizures (dated by TCRdb to the early 2020s). Looking at the study overall: As a first screen for immune gene transcripts, resected brain tissue from a few dozen pediatric epilepsy surgery cases was run on a NanoString immunology panel. Among the approximately 12 selected surgery cases, pre-surgery blood was additionally sequenced for eight, leaving four cases with brain tissue only. General findings and caveats noted by the study authors: Because sequencing depth was different between pre-surgery and post-surgery blood, clones absent from the pre-surgery sample may reflect undersampling. The patients' HCMV serostatus was not known, and viral specificity was inferred solely from CDR3 sequence similarity.

This specimen's time point label, per the study, means: blood from clinic visit 5 months post-surgery; TSC patient then seizure free. Surgery cases with the highest brain T cell transcript signatures were selected for TCR beta chain sequencing of brain tissue and, where available, blood. Patients had been treated with at least one anti-epileptic drug before surgery. The TCR-sequenced patients were children whose drug-resistant epilepsy was caused by tuberous sclerosis complex, focal cortical dysplasia, Rasmussen encephalitis or hemimegalencephaly. The Monarch genomic DNA purification kit was used to extract bulk genomic DNA from unsorted brain tissue and from whole blood. The CDR3 covers 13 residues, taking in both the cysteine and the phenylalanine. The retained sequence is limited to the CDR3, 39 bases, with the frame set at the first base. V is shortened by 2 bases, J by 12 bases, and the region joining them spans 14 bases. In the germline V gene, CDR1 corresponds to SGHNT and CDR2 to YENEEA.

TCR beta chain sequences were generated from genomic DNA using the immunoSEQ assay. As for the authors' bioinformatics: CDR3 sequences not starting with the conserved framework cysteine at position 104 were manually removed. To get clonality, the normalized Shannon's Diversity Index was subtracted from one, giving values from 0 (maximal diversity) to 1 (oligoclonal). Chi-squared comparison-of-proportions tests assessed whether the same CDR3 differed in frequency between samples, such as brain versus blood. Public clonotypes were identified by searching immuneACCESS, and similarity to known antiviral clonotypes was assessed with the VDJdb browser. TCRdb mirrors the immuneACCESS table, restricted to in-frame sequences. Some clones are absent from its copies; in checked studies, under half trace to an unresolved V gene, and the reason for the others is unknown. V and J calls and clone size follow that table, whereas D and trimming were derived from the DNA. This sample lists under 400,000 clones; over 90% were detected once. The top ten clonotypes cover roughly 6% of the sample.

The sequence came from a boy in the first two years of life with tuberous sclerosis and intractable seizures. Sequencing used peripheral blood, obtained more than 4 months after surgery. The chain is made from TRBV11-3 and TRBJ2-1; no D gene call is confident. CDR3 reads: CASSLWFALVQFF. The sequenced DNA is TGTGCCAGCAGCTTATGGTTCGCCCTAGTGCAGTTCTTC.